Reported below is one T cell receptor beta chain. The V and J ends lost 1 base and 3 bases respectively, with 13 bases between them. The germline V gene encodes CDR1 LGHDT and CDR2 YNNKEL (reference sequence). The CDR3 contains 15 residues. This entry belongs to a study of blood T cell repertoires in COVID-19. Background on the study: Both acute and convalescent COVID-19 samples were obtained from the United States, Italy and Spain. The cDNA or gDNA used as material had been derived from T cells, B-cell-depleted T cells, or PBMCs.

Per the original data handling: The assay estimated nucleated cells by amplifying reference gene primers. Repertoires were generated with immunoSEQ multiplex PCR, while TCRdb's copy carries only in-frame clones and drops some. From that table come the V and J calls and clone size; the DNA was used to work out D and trimming. Here the sample spans 100,000 to 150,000 clones, about 80% being singletons. The genes are TRBV3-1 (or the pseudogene TRBV3-2) and TRBJ2-7, with D perhaps TRBD1 (5 bases). The sequencing sample was made of peripheral blood. The clonotype originates from a woman aged 45-65 years with acute or convalescent COVID-19. The CDR3, as DNA: TGTGCCAGCAGCCAAGTGGCGCAGGGATTCTACGAGCAGTACTTC. Amino acid sequence: CASSQVAQGFYEQYF.